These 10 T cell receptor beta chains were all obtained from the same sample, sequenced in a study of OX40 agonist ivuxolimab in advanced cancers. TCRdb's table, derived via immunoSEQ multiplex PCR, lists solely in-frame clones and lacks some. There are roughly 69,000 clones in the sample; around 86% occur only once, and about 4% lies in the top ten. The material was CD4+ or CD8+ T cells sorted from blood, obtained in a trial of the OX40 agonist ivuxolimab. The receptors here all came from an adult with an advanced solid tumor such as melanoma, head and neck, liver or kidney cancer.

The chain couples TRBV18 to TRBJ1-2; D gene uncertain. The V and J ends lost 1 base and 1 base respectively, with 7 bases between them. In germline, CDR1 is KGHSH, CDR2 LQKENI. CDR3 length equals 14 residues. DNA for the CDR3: TGTGCCAGCTCACCACAAGAGAATAACTATGGCTACACCTTC. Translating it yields CASSPQENNYGYTF.

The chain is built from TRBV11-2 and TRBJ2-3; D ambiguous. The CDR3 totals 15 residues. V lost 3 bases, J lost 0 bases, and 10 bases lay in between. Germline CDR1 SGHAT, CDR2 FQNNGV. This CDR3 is CASSLGHSSTDTQYF. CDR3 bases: TGTGCCAGCAGCTTGGGCCACTCTAGCACAGATACGCAGTATTTT.

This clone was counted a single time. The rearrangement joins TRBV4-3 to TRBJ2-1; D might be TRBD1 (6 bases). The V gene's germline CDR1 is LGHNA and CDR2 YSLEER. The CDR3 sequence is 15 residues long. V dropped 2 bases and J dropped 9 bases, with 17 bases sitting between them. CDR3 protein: CASSQTGTNLGEQFF. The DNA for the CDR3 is TGCGCCAGCAGCCAAACCGGGACAAACCTAGGTGAGCAGTTCTTC.

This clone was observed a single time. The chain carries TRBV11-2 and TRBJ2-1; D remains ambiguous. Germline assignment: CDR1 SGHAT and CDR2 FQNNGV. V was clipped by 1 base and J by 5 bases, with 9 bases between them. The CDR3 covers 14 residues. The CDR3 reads CASSLGPQNNEQFF. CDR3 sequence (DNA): TGTGCCAGCAGCTTAGGTCCCCAGAACAATGAGCAGTTCTTC.

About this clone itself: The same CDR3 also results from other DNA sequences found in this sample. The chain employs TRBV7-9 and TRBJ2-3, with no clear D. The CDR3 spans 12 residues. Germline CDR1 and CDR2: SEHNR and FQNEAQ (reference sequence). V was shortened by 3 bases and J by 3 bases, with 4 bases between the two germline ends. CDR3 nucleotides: TGTGCCAGCAGCTTGAGTACAGATACGCAGTATTTT. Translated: CASSLSTDTQYF.

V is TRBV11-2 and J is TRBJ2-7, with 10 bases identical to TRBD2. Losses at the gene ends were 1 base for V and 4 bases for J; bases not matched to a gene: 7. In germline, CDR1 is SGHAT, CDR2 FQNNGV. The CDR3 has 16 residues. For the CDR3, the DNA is TGTGCCAGCAGCTTAGGAAAAGCGGGAGGGCCGTACGAGCAGTACTTC. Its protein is CASSLGKAGGPYEQYF.

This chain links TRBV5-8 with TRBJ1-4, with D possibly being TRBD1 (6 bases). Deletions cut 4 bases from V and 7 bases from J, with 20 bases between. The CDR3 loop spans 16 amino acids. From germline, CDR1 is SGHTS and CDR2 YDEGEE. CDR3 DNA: TGTGCCAGCAGCACGGACGGACAGTCTAGGGGTGAAAAACTGTTTTTT. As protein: CASSTDGQSRGEKLFF.

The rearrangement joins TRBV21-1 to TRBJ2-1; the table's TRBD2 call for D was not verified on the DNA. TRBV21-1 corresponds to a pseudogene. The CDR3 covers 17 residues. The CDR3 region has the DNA TGTGCCAGCAACGAACCCGGAGGGTCAAGCTCCTACAATGAGCAGTTCTTC. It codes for CASNEPGGSSSYNEQFF.

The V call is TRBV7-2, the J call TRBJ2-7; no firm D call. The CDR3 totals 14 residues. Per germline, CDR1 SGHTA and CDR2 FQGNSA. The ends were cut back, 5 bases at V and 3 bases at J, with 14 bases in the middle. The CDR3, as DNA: TGTGCCAGCAGCAGAACATCGGACCACTACGAGCAGTACTTC. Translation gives CASSRTSDHYEQYF.

In DNA form, the CDR3 reads TGCGCCAGCAGCTGGGACGGTTATAATTCACCCCTCCACTTT. Translated: CASSWDGYNSPLHF. This chain links TRBV5-1 with TRBJ1-6; a possible D gene is TRBD1 (5 bases). Between the trimmed V and J ends, which lost 3 bases and 4 bases, there was a span of 8 bases. From germline, CDR1 is SGHRS and CDR2 YFSETQ. CDR3 length equals 14 residues.